This T cell receptor beta chain was observed in a study of T cells in Graves' hyperthyroidism and ophthalmopathy. RNA transcripts served as the template for amplifying TCR beta CDR3 regions. First-round RT-PCR with HTBI primers amplified the TCR CDR3 region. One entry per CDR3 protein, called by TCRdb with MiXCR from the multiplex PCR reads. Among over 700,000 distinct CDR3 sequences, 35% to 45% were seen once, and the ten largest hold 8.9%. This CDR3 spans 12 amino acids. Germline lookup yields CDR1 SQVTM and CDR2 ANQGSEA. V was cut by 6 bases and J by 4 bases, with 12 bases left in between. Study observations and caveats: For ophthalmopathy, model prediction preceded onset by a median approximately 6 months.

In regard to this clonotype: Its antigen is unknown.

The receptor was isolated from a man younger than 35 with Graves' hyperthyroidism. The chain joins TRBV29-1 to TRBJ1-1; D is unclear. The sequenced sample was blood. The CDR3 DNA is TGCAGCGTAAGTGGCGGGCCCACTGAAGCTTTCTTT. This gives the protein CSVSGGPTEAFF.